This T cell receptor (beta chain) came from a study of cytomegalovirus exposure and HLA in healthy donors (dated by TCRdb to about 2017). A note on the overall study: According to an earlier analysis of several hundred of the donors, about 179 million T cells yielded 117 million unique TCR beta sequences and roughly 280 Gb of sequence data. Typing coverage differed by locus: A, B, C, DRB1 and DQB1 were typed in about 620-630 donors, DQA1 in roughly 500, DPA1 in some 600, and DPB1 in just under 480. On average, roughly 250,000 unique TCR beta nucleotide sequences were sequenced per donor among some 430 genotyped donors of the cohort, with roughly 18% of those sequences being non-productive. All discovery cohort repertoires had been generated using a single sequencing platform. A later genetic analysis took genome-wide SNP genotypes for about three fifths of the roughly 700 donors and used that subset as a discovery cohort. To study patterns of TCR occurrence, a later analysis re-analyzed previously published TCR beta repertoires from around 670 donors and added high-resolution HLA genotyping. The study profiled the T cell repertoires of under 850 subjects by immunosequencing and related them to cytomegalovirus serostatus. A separate validation cohort of roughly 110 different subjects was used in addition to the approximately 700-subject first cohort. The study aimed to test whether cataloging public T cell receptors could reveal signatures of past pathogen exposure. A few DR-DQ haplotypes were treated as single units for association and clustering because of strong linkage in the cohort. In an earlier analysis of more than 550 of the donors, high-throughput TCR beta sequencing was used to judge whether each TCR beta V gene segment behaved as functional or pseudogenic. High-throughput TCR immunosequencing, statistical association of individual TCRs with disease status, and machine learning were combined to predict cytomegalovirus infection status. Of the roughly 400 genotyped donors, 65% to 90% fell in the genetic ancestry cluster associated with self-reported Caucasian donors. HLA typing included class I and class II loci at four-digit resolution. Around 330 gigabases of sequencing data and 70 million to 95 million unique TCR sequences made up an early release that covered several hundred HLA-typed donors. In the later analysis, no new phenotypic data were used to find candidate immune exposures; instead, reliance was placed on TCR beta sequences and their occurrence across donors. Alongside the repertoire data, information on donor age, sex, ethnicity and CMV serostatus was compiled.

This clone was detected many times. Its antigen has not been determined. Nothing much larger sits one base from this clone, and base qualities are not available. Receptor amplification or capture employed the immunoSEQ multiplex PCR assay. For the multiplex PCR, a mixture combining 60 forward primers for TCR Vbeta segments and 13 reverse primers for TCR Jbeta segments was used. A multiplex PCR assay on genomic DNA amplified the CDR3 region of rearranged TCR beta genes. Amplified TCR beta libraries were sequenced as 87-base-pair reads on the Illumina HiSeq System. Per the authors' processing: A later analysis tallied roughly 80 million unique TCR beta chains across the 666 repertoires, and approximately 12 million of those chains were shared by two or more donors. A nearest-neighbor algorithm error-corrected the raw reads and collapsed the reads into unique sequences, merging closely related sequences to remove PCR and sequencing errors. CDR3 sequences were aligned to IMGT reference sequences to assign V, D and J gene segments. For a sequence to be retained, a match of at least six nucleotides was required to both a V gene segment and a J gene segment. Rearrangements were called productive when the CDR3 lacked stop codons and stayed in frame with V and J; all others were non-productive. CDR3 was defined by IMGT convention, running from the second conserved V-encoded cysteine to the conserved J-encoded phenylalanine. Sequences without an unambiguous match to a single V gene segment were excluded from the earlier analysis of over 500 of the donors. In an earlier analysis of about 590 of the donors, a V segment was called functional when productive rearrangements were above 56.7%, and segregating when the standard deviation between donors exceeded 5%. A statistical classification framework was developed to diagnose cytomegalovirus status using the catalog of TCR beta chain sequences. In a later analysis, TCR nucleotide sequences were compared against IMGT/GENE-DB human TR gene sequences so that V and J genes could be assigned. In a later analysis, CDR3 sequences and most-parsimonious VDJ recombination scenarios were assigned using the TCRdist pipeline. In a later analysis, each TCR beta chain was defined by its CDR3 amino acid sequence together with its V-gene family, and reads without a unique V-gene family were excluded. A later analysis removed 500 to 650 highly shared, low-generation-probability nucleotide sequences to deal with suspected cross-contamination and a sequencing artifact. In a later analysis, a clonal expansion index for each public chain was calculated from normalized within-repertoire ranks of inferred template counts. In a later analysis, generation probabilities were computed with a VDJ recombination model fitted to out-of-frame rearrangements, and the resulting probabilities were checked against IGoR. In a later analysis, TCR-TCR, TCR-HLA and TCR-CMV co-occurrence was scored with hypergeometric tests, and a repertoire-size bias correction was applied to TCR pairs. In a later analysis, false discovery rates were estimated by permuting HLA or CMV assignments 20 times. In a later analysis, co-occurring TCRs were grouped with DBSCAN, and TCRdist sequence similarity was added when clustering was performed within HLA-allele-positive subsets. Repertoires with fewer than 30,000 or more than 120,000 public chains were left out of co-occurrence clustering, as were about 5 repertoires with anomalous nucleotide sharing. TCRdb carries this immuneACCESS record with in-frame sequences only. Its versions omit some clonotypes, under half of them owing to an unresolved V gene in the studies checked, with the rest unexplained. V and J calls and clone size come straight from that table; D and trimming were deduced from the DNA. The sample has 45,000 to 65,000 clones on record, about 70% of them singletons. About 20% of the sample comes from the top ten.

The cohort was made up of under 800 healthy bone marrow donors. Cohort members were all nominally healthy when sampled, although unrecorded immune exposures were likely present. The donor was CMV seropositive and belonged to the group of over 250 seropositive cohort members. Each donor provided a peripheral blood sample, and peripheral blood mononuclear cells were used for TCR beta sequencing. The Qiagen DNeasy Blood Extraction Kit was used to extract genomic DNA from the blood cell samples. The CDR3 numbers 19 residues from cysteine through phenylalanine. Only the CDR3 region is kept as DNA, spanning 57 bases read in frame from base 1. For this chain, trimming is 6 bases at the V end and 0 bases at the J end, and the number of junction bases without a gene match is 11. Based on the germline V gene, the CDR1 and CDR2 sequences are LGHNA and YNFKEQ. The paper's findings and limits, for the study overall: The classifier was reported to diagnose cytomegalovirus status with high specificity and sensitivity in both the original cohort and the validation cohort. A further reported finding was that TCR beta sequences accurately predicted the HLA-A and HLA-B alleles for most subjects in the first cohort. Broadly in line with IMGT annotations, most TCR beta V segments showed up in productive rearrangements about 87% or about 30% of the time in an earlier analysis of 587 of the donors. Because counts were too low, about 17 rarely observed V segments, including chromosome 9 orphons, were excluded from the earlier analysis of 587 of the donors. Correlated functional status among segregating V segments might reflect linkage disequilibrium, but an unknown experimental factor could not be ruled out. Three of the identified cytomegalovirus-associated TCR beta chains were confirmed in vitro to be specific for cytomegalovirus antigens. Because some donors lacked HLA typing at each locus, the association tests relied only on the typed subset. Across donors, most TCR sequences were observed very rarely, whereas some public TCRs were present in many individuals. The authors suggested that the approach could potentially be extended to other disease states and immunological phenotypes. The only immune exposure information available for the cohort was CMV serostatus. A later genetic analysis reported fewer N-insertions in productive TCRs among donors in an Asian-associated ancestry cluster than the approximately 700-donor mean. Strong co-occurrence of HLA alleles, especially DR and DQ, made assigning TCR associations to individual alleles difficult. Roughly uniform sequencing depth across donors was assumed in presence/absence analyses, although this assumption may not hold. A later genetic analysis associated a missense DCLRE1C variant with V-gene and J-gene trimming of TCR beta chains, and an independent cohort replicated the association. A later analysis found that HLA-associated TCR beta chains were more clonally expanded and had lower generation probabilities than equally common non-associated chains. A group of highly shared sequence variants was considered likely to be a technical artifact of the sequencing pipeline. This cohort had only TCR beta chains sequenced, and the lack of alpha or paired-chain data limited which features could be detected. A later analysis associated 16,951 TCR beta sequences with specific HLA alleles at a false discovery rate of 0.05. Some IMGT-functional V segments, including TRBV6-2 and TRBV6-3, could not be distinguished by the 87-base-pair reads and were therefore excluded. A later analysis found that TCR association rates varied across HLA loci, with DRB1 alleles showing the most associated TCRs and HLA-C alleles the fewest. A later analysis reported that several top co-occurrence clusters appeared linked to parvovirus B19, influenza, CMV and Epstein-Barr virus. In the study, 150 to 200 TCR beta chains were listed as associated with cytomegalovirus. Most CMV-associated TCR beta chains appeared to be HLA-restricted in a later analysis, and the HLA associations seemed to be driven largely by CMV exposure.

Sequenced: PBMCs. The chain links TRBV4-2 with TRBJ1-6; 10 central nucleotides agree with TRBD1. The receptor's source is a woman aged 45-59 years in good health and CMV-seropositive. The CDR3 corresponds to CASREYPGQGSSYNSPLHF. The DNA reads as follows: TGTGCCAGCAGGGAGTACCCGGGACAGGGGAGCTCCTATAATTCACCCCTCCACTTT.